This T cell receptor beta chain emerged from a study of cytotoxic CD8 clonotypes in ibrutinib-treated CLL. Trimming left V 0 bases short and J 1 base short, with 7 bases between. Germline CDR1 SGDLS, CDR2 YYNGEE. CDR3 length: 15 residues. Clones were sequenced by immunoSEQ multiplex PCR, and TCRdb holds only the in-frame ones, with some missing. The sample consists of around 150,000 clones, about 88% of them appearing once. The V and J genes are TRBV9 and TRBJ2-2; D remains ambiguous. Sample: PBMCs, taken at disease progression, from a patient treated with ibrutinib. The source of this sequence is a human donor with chronic lymphocytic leukemia. CDR3 DNA: TGTGCCAGCAGCGTAGCGAAGGGGAACACCGGGGAGCTGTTTTTT. This encodes CASSVAKGNTGELFF.